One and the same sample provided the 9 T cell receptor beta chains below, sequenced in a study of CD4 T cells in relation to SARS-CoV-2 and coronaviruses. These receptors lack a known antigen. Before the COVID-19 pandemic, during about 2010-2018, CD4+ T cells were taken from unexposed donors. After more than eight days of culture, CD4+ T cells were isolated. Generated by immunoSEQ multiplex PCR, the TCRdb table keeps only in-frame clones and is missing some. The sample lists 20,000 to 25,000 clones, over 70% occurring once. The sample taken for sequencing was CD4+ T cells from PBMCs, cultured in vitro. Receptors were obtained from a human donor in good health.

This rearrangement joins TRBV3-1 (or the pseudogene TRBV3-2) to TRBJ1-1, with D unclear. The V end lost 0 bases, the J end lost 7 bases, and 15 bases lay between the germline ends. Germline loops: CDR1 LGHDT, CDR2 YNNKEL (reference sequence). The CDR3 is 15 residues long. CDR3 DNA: TGTGCCAGCAGCCAAGATCGAGCGAGGGAAGGTGAAGCTTTCTTT. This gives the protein CASSQDRAREGEAFF.

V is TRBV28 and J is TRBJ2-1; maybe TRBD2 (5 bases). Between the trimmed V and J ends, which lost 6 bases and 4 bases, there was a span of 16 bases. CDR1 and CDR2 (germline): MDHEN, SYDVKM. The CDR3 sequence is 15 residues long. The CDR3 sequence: CASSQVEGFYNEQFF. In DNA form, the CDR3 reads TGTGCCAGCAGCCAGGTTGAGGGATTTTACAATGAGCAGTTCTTC.

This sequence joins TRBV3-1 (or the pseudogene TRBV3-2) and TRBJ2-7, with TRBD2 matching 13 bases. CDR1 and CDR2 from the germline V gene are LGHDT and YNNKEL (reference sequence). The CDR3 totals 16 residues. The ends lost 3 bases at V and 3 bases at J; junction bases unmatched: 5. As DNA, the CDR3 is TGTGCCAGCAGCCAGGGACTAGCGGGAACGTACTACGAGCAGTACTTC. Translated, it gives CASSQGLAGTYYEQYF.

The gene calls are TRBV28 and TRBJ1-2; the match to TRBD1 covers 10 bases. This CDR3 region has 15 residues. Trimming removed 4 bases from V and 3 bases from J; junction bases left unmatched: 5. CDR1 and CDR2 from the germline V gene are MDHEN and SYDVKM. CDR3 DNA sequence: TGTGCCAGCAGTTCGGGACAGGGGATAGACTATGGCTACACCTTC. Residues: CASSSGQGIDYGYTF.

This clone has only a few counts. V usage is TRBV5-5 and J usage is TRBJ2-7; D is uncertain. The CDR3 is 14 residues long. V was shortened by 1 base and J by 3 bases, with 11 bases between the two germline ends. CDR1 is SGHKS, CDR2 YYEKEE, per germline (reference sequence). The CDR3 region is CASSLPGVGYEQYF. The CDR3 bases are TGTGCCAGCAGCTTGCCAGGTGTCGGCTACGAGCAGTACTTC.

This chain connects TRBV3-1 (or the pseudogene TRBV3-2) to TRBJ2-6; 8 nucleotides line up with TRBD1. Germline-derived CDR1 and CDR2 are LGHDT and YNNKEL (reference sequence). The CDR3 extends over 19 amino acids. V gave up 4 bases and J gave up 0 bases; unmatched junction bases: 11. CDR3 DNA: TGTGCCAGCAGCCTTGCGGGACAGGTCTTACCCTCTGGGGCCAACGTCCTGACTTTC. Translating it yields CASSLAGQVLPSGANVLTF.

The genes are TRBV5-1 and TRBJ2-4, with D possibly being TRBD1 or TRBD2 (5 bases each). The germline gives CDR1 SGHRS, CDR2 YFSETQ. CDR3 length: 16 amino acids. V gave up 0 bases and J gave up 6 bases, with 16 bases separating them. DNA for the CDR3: TGCGCCAGCAGCTTGGCCGAGTCCCTTGGGGGAAACATTCAGTACTTC. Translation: CASSLAESLGGNIQYF.

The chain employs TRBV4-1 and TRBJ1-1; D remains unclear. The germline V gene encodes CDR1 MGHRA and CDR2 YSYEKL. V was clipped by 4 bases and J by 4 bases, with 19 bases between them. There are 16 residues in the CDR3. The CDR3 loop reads CASSLQIGRTVTEAFF. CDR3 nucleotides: TGCGCCAGCAGCCTACAGATTGGCAGGACGGTCACTGAAGCTTTCTTT.

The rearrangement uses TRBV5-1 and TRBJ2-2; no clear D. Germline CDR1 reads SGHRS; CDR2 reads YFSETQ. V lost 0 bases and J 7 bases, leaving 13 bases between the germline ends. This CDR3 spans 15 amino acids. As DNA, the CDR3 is TGCGCCAGCAGCTTGGCCACATCCCTAGGCGGGGAGCTGTTTTTT. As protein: CASSLATSLGGELFF.